The T cell receptor (beta chain) described here comes from a study of cytomegalovirus exposure and HLA in healthy donors. Germline trimming cut 7 bases from V and 0 bases from J; bases unmatched to any gene: 6. This CDR3 contains 15 residues. Germline-derived CDR1 and CDR2 are SGHTA and FQGNSA. The PCR contained 60 Vbeta and 13 Jbeta primers. Method: immunoSEQ multiplex PCR; TCRdb's copy keeps in-frame clones and lacks some. Counted here are about 170,000 clones, over 70% occurring once; the ten biggest clones make up around 7.2%. J is TRBJ2-1 and V is TRBV7-2; 7 bases are a match to TRBD2. This TCR derives from a man aged 25 to 40 in good health and CMV-seropositive. The material sequenced was PBMCs. CDR3 region: CASIAGRGSYNEQFF. The CDR3, as DNA: TGTGCCAGCATCGCTGGGAGGGGCTCCTACAATGAGCAGTTCTTC.